One sample yielded the 5 T cell receptor beta chains listed below, sequenced in a study of a mutant IDH1 vaccine in newly diagnosed glioma. Their antigens remain unidentified. Assay used: immunoSEQ multiplex PCR; TCRdb lists only in-frame clones, some missing. The table lists 35,000 to 50,000 clones, around 93% of them singletons. Time point defined: week 23, last vaccination. One vaccine dose held 300 ug of mutant IDH1 20-mer peptide and came with topical imiquimod. The sequenced sample was PBMCs, obtained from a glioma patient whose treatment included an IDH1 peptide vaccine. All receptors derive from a man aged 50 to 60 with glioma.

This clone was seen a single time. The chain employs TRBV6-6 and TRBJ1-6, with D possibly being TRBD1 (5 bases). This CDR3 spans 15 amino acids. V was trimmed by 2 bases and J by 5 bases, leaving 10 bases between them. Per germline, CDR1 MNHNY and CDR2 SVGAGI (reference sequence). The CDR3 sequence: CASSYSQGNNSPLHF. CDR3 coding DNA: TGTGCCAGCAGTTACAGTCAGGGTAATAATTCACCCCTCCACTTT.

The rearrangement uses TRBV5-1 and TRBJ2-5, with D maybe TRBD1 (5 bases). CDR1 and CDR2 (germline): SGHRS, YFSETQ. Trimming removed 4 bases at V and 3 bases at J, with 16 bases between. The CDR3 loop spans 15 amino acids. Here the CDR3 reads CASSSSGSPEETQYF. CDR3 sequence (DNA): TGCGCCAGCAGCAGCTCAGGGTCGCCAGAAGAGACCCAGTACTTC. Combining the CDR3 with reference TRBV5-1 and TRBJ2-5 gives the whole variable domain KAGVTQTPRYLIKTRGQQVTLSCSPISGHRSVSWYQQTPGQGLQFLFEYFSETQRNKGNFPGRFSGRQFSNSRSEMNVSTLELGDSALYLCASSSSGSPEETQYFGPGTRLLVL.

V gene TRBV6-5 combines with J gene TRBJ1-1; D remains ambiguous. The CDR3 has 14 amino acids. Looked up from germline, CDR1 is MNHEY and CDR2 is SVGAGI. Trimming cost V 4 bases and J 1 base, with 10 bases left between them. The CDR3 DNA is TGTGCCAGCAGTTCCCTTGAGGGGAACACTGAAGCTTTCTTT. Translating it yields CASSSLEGNTEAFF.

This rearrangement joins TRBV6-5 to TRBJ1-4, with TRBD1 matching 8 bases. The trim removed 6 bases at V and 8 bases at J, leaving 8 bases unmatched. Germline CDR1 reads MNHEY; CDR2 reads SVGAGI. This CDR3 is built from 14 residues. The CDR3: CASRTTGVHEKLFF. The CDR3 region has the DNA TGTGCCAGCAGAACGACAGGGGTACACGAAAAACTGTTTTTT.

The rearrangement links TRBV4-1 to TRBJ1-5, with a possible D match to TRBD1 (5 bases). The germline V gene encodes CDR1 MGHRA and CDR2 YSYEKL. The CDR3 sequence is 16 residues long. Trimming removed 0 bases at V and 2 bases at J, with 11 bases between. Here the CDR3 reads CASSQEISQGNQPQHF. The CDR3 DNA is TGCGCCAGCAGCCAAGAGATTTCACAGGGCAATCAGCCCCAGCATTTT.